The 15 T cell receptor beta chains in this list originate from one sample, sequenced in a study of control samples from healthy donors and cancer patients. The data were produced by immunoSEQ multiplex PCR, yet TCRdb's version contains in-frame clones alone and is incomplete. The sample lists 70,000 or so clones, around 82% seen once, with roughly 28% in the top ten. The sequencing sample was made of blood. These receptors originate from a man aged 50 to 59 in good health.

The J gene is TRBJ2-3, the V gene TRBV11-3, with D unclear. This CDR3 has 15 residues. CDR1 and CDR2 from the germline V gene are SGHNT and YENEEA. V lost 3 bases and J 0 bases, leaving 10 bases between the germline ends. CDR3 sequence (DNA): TGTGCCAGCAGCTTTCGGATAACTAGCACAGATACGCAGTATTTT. Amino acids: CASSFRITSTDTQYF.

The chain has TRBV7-6 and TRBJ2-2; D is uncertain. Trimming shortened V by 5 bases and J by 4 bases, and 5 bases separated the two germline ends. The CDR3 covers 12 residues. Germline CDR1 reads SGHVS; CDR2 reads FNYEAQ. The CDR3, as DNA: TGTGCCAGCAGCCGGGTCACCGGGGAGCTGTTTTTT. This translates into CASSRVTGELFF.

CDR3 DNA: TGTGCCAGCTTCCCGGCCAGGGCGGTTACAGGGGGAAACACCATATATTTT. Amino acids: CASFPARAVTGGNTIYF. The chain joins TRBV7-9 to TRBJ1-3; a possible D gene is TRBD1 (6 bases). This CDR3 has 17 amino acids. Germline lookup yields CDR1 SEHNR and CDR2 FQNEAQ (reference sequence). Trimming stripped 8 bases from V and 4 bases from J, with 24 bases between.

CDR3 region: CSVAGWGKGGNTIYF. CDR3 DNA sequence: TGCAGCGTTGCGGGCTGGGGGAAAGGTGGAAACACCATATATTTT. V and J are TRBV29-1 and TRBJ1-3, with D possibly matching TRBD1 (5 bases). Trimming removed 4 bases at V and 3 bases at J, with 16 bases between. CDR1 and CDR2 from the germline V gene are SQVTM and ANQGSEA. The CDR3 is 15 amino acids.

J is TRBJ1-5 and V is TRBV5-5, with D uncertain. The CDR3 has 14 residues. Per the germline V gene, CDR1 is SGHKS and CDR2 is YYEKEE (reference sequence). Trimming took off 0 bases at V and 0 bases at J, with 4 bases between the two ends. The CDR3 nucleotides are TGTGCCAGCAGCTTGGGTCCTAGCAATCAGCCCCAGCATTTT. Translated: CASSLGPSNQPQHF.

The chain is built from TRBV5-4 and TRBJ2-7; D is possibly TRBD1 or TRBD2 (5 bases each). Per germline, CDR1 SGHNT and CDR2 YYREEE (reference sequence). The length of the CDR3 is 16 residues. V was cut by 4 bases and J by 2 bases, with 19 bases left in between. The CDR3 region has the DNA TGTGCCAGCAGCCCGGTAGGAGGCAGGGAGACCTACGAGCAGTACTTC. Translation: CASSPVGGRETYEQYF.

The chain carries TRBV6-6 and TRBJ2-2; D may correspond to TRBD1 or TRBD2 (7 bases each). Germline CDR1 reads MNHNY; CDR2 reads SVGAGI (reference sequence). The CDR3 is 16 amino acids. The V and J ends lost 3 bases and 7 bases respectively, with 18 bases between them. Written as DNA, the CDR3 is TGTGCCAGCAGTTATTCGCCCACAGGGGAGGGCGGGGAGCTGTTTTTT. As protein: CASSYSPTGEGGELFF.

This clone was observed a handful of times. As DNA, the CDR3 is TGTGCCAGTCCCCCCCCCGGCGAGCAGTACTTC. It encodes CASPPPGEQYF. The chain links TRBV24-1 to TRBJ2-7; no reliable D call. This CDR3 contains 11 residues. V was pared by 11 bases and J by 6 bases, with 13 bases between. CDR1 is KGHDR, CDR2 SFDVKD, per germline.

This rearrangement joins TRBV4-1 to TRBJ1-2, with D perhaps TRBD1 (5 bases). The germline CDR1 and CDR2 sequences are MGHRA and YSYEKL. The CDR3 sequence is 16 residues long. The V end lost 4 bases, the J end lost 5 bases, and 20 bases lay between the germline ends. This chain's CDR3 is CASSLSGTQARYGYTF. In nucleotides, the CDR3 is TGCGCCAGCAGCCTTTCCGGGACCCAAGCGAGGTATGGCTACACCTTC.

This clone showed up just once. The V gene is TRBV19, the J gene TRBJ1-3, with 9 bases lining up with TRBD1. This CDR3 contains 16 residues. CDR1 and CDR2 (germline): LNHDA, SQIVND (reference sequence). With 5 bases clipped from V and 0 bases from J, the junction kept 5 bases outside the gene matches. This CDR3 is CASSATGGVSGNTIYF. The DNA of the CDR3 is TGTGCCAGTAGTGCGACAGGGGGAGTCTCTGGAAACACCATATATTTT.

This clone has a handful of counts. The chain couples TRBV6-1 to TRBJ1-2; D gene uncertain. V shed 2 bases and J shed 0 bases, with 7 bases lying between them. The CDR3 is 14 residues long. Germline CDR1 is MNHNS and CDR2 is SASEGT. For the CDR3, the DNA is TGTGCCAGCAGTGAACAGACTGCTAACTATGGCTACACCTTC. This translates into CASSEQTANYGYTF.

The chain combines TRBV7-6 with TRBJ1-1; D unclear. V lost 6 bases, J lost 4 bases, and 9 bases lay in between. CDR3 length: 12 residues. Germline-derived CDR1 and CDR2 are SGHVS and FNYEAQ. CDR3 region: CASSSVGTEAFF. The DNA of the CDR3 is TGTGCCAGCAGTTCAGTAGGCACTGAAGCTTTCTTT. Full variable domain (remainder filled in from reference TRBV7-6 and TRBJ1-1): GAGVSQSPRYKVTKRGQDVALRCDPISGHVSLYWYRQALGQGPEFLTYFNYEAQQDKSGLPNDRFSAERPEGSISTLTIQRTEQRDSAMYRCASSSVGTEAFFGQGTRLTVV.

This chain uses TRBV7-9 with TRBJ1-4; the match to TRBD1 covers 7 bases. CDR1 SEHNR and CDR2 FQNEAQ come from the germline V gene (reference sequence). CDR3 size: 15 residues. After removal of 5 bases from V and 8 bases from J, the junction contained 11 bases not matched to a gene. CDR3 region: CASSPGTDSGEKLFF. Here the CDR3 DNA reads TGTGCCAGCAGCCCCGGGACAGACTCCGGGGAAAAACTGTTTTTT.

V usage is TRBV29-1 and J usage is TRBJ2-1, with 8 bases matching TRBD1. Germline V CDR1 and CDR2: SQVTM, ANQGSEA. The V and J ends lost 4 bases and 6 bases, in that order; junction bases with no gene match: 2. The CDR3 contains 12 residues. CDR3 sequence reads: CSVGDRGNEQFF. Here the CDR3 DNA reads TGCAGCGTTGGCGACAGGGGCAATGAGCAGTTCTTC.

This rearrangement joins TRBV2 to TRBJ2-5, with TRBD2 identical over 13 bases. Germline V gene sequence: CDR1 SNHLY, CDR2 FYNNEI. The CDR3 runs to 15 residues. With V trimmed by 5 bases and J by 4 bases, 4 bases remained unmatched. CDR3 protein: CASSFRLAGGETQYF. The CDR3 DNA reads TGTGCCAGCAGTTTCCGACTAGCGGGGGGAGAGACCCAGTACTTC.